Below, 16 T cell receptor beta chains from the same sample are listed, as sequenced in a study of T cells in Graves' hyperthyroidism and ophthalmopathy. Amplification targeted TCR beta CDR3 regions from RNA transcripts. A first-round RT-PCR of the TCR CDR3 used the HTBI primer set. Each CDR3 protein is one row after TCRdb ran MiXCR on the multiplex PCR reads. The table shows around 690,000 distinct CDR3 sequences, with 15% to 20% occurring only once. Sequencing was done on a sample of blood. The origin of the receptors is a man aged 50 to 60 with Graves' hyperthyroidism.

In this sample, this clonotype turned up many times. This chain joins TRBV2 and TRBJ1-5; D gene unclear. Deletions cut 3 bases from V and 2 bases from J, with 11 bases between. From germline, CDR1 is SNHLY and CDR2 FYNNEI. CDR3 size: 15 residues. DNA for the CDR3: TGTGCCAGCAGTGAGTTCGTGGTTGGCAATCAGCCCCAGCATTTT. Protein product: CASSEFVVGNQPQHF.

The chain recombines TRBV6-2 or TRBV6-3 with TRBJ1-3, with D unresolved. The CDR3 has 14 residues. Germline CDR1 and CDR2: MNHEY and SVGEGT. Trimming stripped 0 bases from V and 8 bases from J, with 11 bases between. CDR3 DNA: TGTGCCAGCAGTTACTCACGAGCAGTGGACACCATATATTTT. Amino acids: CASSYSRAVDTIYF.

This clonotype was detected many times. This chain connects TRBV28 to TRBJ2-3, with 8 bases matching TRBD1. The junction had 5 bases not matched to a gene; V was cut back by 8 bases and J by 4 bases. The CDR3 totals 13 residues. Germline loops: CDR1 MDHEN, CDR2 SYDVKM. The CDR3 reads CASLTGEADTQYF. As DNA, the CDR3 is TGTGCCAGCTTGACAGGGGAGGCAGATACGCAGTATTTT.

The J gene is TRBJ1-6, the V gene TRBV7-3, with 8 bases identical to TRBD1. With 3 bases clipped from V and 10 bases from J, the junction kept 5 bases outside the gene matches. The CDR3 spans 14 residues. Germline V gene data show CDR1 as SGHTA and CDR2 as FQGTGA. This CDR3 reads CASSLTGDGSPLHF. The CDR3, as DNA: TGTGCCAGCAGCTTGACAGGGGACGGGTCACCCCTCCACTTT.

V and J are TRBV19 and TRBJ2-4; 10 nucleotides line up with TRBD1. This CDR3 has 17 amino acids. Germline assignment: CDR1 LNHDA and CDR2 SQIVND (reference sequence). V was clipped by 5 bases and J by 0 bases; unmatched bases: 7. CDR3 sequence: CASSLTGQGIAKNIQYF. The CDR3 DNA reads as TGTGCCAGTAGTCTGACGGGACAGGGGATAGCCAAAAACATTCAGTACTTC.

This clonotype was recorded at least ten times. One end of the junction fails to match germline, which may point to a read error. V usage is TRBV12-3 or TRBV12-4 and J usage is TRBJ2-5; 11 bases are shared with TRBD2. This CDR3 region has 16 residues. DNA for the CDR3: TGTGCCAGCAGTCTAGCGGGAGGATCAGGGGGAGAGACCCAGTACTTC. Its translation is CASSLAGGSGGETQYF.

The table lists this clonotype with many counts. The CDR3 nucleotides read TGTGCCAGCAGTTCTTCTTTCCTCATTTACTACGAGCAGTACTTC. As protein: CASSSSFLIYYEQYF. The chain combines TRBV28 with TRBJ2-7, with D unresolved. Between the trimmed V and J ends, which lost 4 bases and 3 bases, there was a span of 16 bases. The CDR3 runs to 15 residues. The germline V gene encodes CDR1 MDHEN and CDR2 SYDVKM.

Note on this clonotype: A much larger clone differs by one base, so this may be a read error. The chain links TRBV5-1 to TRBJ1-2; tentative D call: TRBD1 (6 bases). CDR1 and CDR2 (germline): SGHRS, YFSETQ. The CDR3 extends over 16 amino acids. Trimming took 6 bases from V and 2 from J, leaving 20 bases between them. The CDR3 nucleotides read TGCGCCAGCATCAGACGACCGGACAGCTTGAACTATGGCTACACCTTC. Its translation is CASIRRPDSLNYGYTF.

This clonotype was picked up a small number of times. The CDR3 loop reads CASSQLSGSTEAFF. CDR3 bases: TGCGCCAGCAGTCAGCTTTCCGGGTCCACTGAAGCTTTCTTT. This sequence joins TRBV10-1 and TRBJ1-1; D is uncertain. V lost 5 bases, J lost 4 bases, and 14 bases lay in between. Looked up from germline, CDR1 is WNHNN and CDR2 is SYGVQD (reference sequence). This CDR3 is 14 amino acids long.

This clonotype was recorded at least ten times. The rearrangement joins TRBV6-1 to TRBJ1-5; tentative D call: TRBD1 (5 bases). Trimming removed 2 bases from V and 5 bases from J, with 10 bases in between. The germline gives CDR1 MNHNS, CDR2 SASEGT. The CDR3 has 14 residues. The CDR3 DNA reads TGTGCCAGCAGTGAATGGCAGGGCGATCAGCCCCAGCATTTT. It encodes CASSEWQGDQPQHF.

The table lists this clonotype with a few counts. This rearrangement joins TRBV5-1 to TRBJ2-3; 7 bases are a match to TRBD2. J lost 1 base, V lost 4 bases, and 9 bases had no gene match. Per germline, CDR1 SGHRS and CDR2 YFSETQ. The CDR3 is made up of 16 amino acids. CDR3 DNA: TGCGCCAGCAGCCCAGCGGGTGCGGGAGGCACAGATACGCAGTATTTT. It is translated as CASSPAGAGGTDTQYF.

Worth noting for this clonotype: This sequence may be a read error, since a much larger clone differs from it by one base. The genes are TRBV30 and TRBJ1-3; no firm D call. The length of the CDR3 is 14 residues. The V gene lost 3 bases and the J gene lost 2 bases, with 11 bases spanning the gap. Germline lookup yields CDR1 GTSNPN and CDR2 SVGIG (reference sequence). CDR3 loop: CAWSATPPGNTIYF. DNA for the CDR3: TGTGCCTGGAGCGCAACACCCCCTGGAAACACCATATATTTT.

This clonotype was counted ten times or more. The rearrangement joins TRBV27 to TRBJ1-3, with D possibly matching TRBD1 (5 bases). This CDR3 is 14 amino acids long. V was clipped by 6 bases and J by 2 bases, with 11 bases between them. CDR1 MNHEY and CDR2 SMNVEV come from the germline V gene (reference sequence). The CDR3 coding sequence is TGTGCCAGCAGCCGGGGGACCCCTGGAAACACCATATATTTT. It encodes CASSRGTPGNTIYF.

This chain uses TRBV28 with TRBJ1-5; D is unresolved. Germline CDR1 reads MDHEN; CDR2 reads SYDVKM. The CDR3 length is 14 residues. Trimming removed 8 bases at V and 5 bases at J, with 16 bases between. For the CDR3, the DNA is TGTGCCAGCTTACAACTCCCGGGCGATCAGCCCCAGCATTTT. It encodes CASLQLPGDQPQHF.

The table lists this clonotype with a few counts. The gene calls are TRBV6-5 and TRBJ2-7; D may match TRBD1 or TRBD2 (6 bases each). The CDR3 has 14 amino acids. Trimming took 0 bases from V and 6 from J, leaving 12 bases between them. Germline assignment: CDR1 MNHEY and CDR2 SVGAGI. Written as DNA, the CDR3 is TGTGCCAGCAGTTACTCGGGGGGCGCGGGCGAGCAGTACTTC. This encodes CASSYSGGAGEQYF.

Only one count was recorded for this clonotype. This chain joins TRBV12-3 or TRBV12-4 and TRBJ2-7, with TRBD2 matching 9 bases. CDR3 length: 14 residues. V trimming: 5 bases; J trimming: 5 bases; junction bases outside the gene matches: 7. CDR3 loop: CASSPAGGFDEQYF. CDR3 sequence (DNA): TGTGCCAGCAGTCCGGCGGGAGGGTTCGACGAGCAGTACTTC.